The 5 T cell receptor beta chains below come from one sample, sequenced in a study of blood T cell repertoires in COVID-19 (dated by TCRdb to the early 2020s). Libraries were constructed by the immunoSEQ multiplex PCR assay. What TCRdb holds here is the immuneACCESS table cut down to in-frame rearrangements. Part of the clones is not present; checked against another copy, under half of the missing clones reflect an unresolved V gene, and the others are unexplained. Recorded for this sample are 120,000 to 150,000 clones; around 87% of them occurred a single time. About 6% of the sample comes from the top ten. The sample taken for sequencing was peripheral blood. The receptor set was obtained from an elderly man with acute or convalescent COVID-19.

This clone has more than one count but fewer than ten. The chain joins TRBV7-8 to TRBJ2-3, with D perhaps matching TRBD1 (6 bases). The germline V gene has CDR1 SGHVS and CDR2 FQNEAQ. The V and J ends lost 5 bases and 3 bases respectively, with 15 bases between them. The CDR3 runs to 15 residues. This CDR3 reads CASSKRQDPTDTQYF. CDR3 coding DNA: TGTGCCAGCAGCAAACGACAGGACCCGACAGATACGCAGTATTTT.

CDR3 sequence (DNA): TGTGCCAGCAGCTTGGAACTAGCGGGAGCCCCAACAGATACGCAGTATTTT. Amino acid sequence: CASSLELAGAPTDTQYF. This rearrangement joins TRBV5-5 to TRBJ2-3; 11 bases are a match to TRBD2. Germline CDR1 SGHKS, CDR2 YYEKEE (reference sequence). The CDR3 sequence is 17 residues long. V shed 0 bases, J shed 3 bases, and the junction held 6 bases outside the gene matches. The full variable domain, rest sourced from reference TRBV5-5 and TRBJ2-3, is DAGVTQSPTHLIKTRGQQVTLRCSPISGHKSVSWYQQVLGQGPQFIFQYYEKEERGRGNFPDRFSARQFPNYSSELNVNALLLGDSALYLCASSLELAGAPTDTQYFGPGTRLTVL.

CDR3 sequence (DNA): TGTGCCAGCAGTTCGACAGACAATCAGCCCCAGCATTTT. Translated: CASSSTDNQPQHF. The chain couples TRBV6-6 to TRBJ1-5; a possible D gene is TRBD1 (5 bases). The germline CDR1 and CDR2 sequences are MNHNY and SVGAGI (reference sequence). Between the trimmed V and J ends, which lost 4 bases and 3 bases, there was a span of 7 bases. The length of the CDR3 is 13 residues.

The chain joins TRBV4-1 to TRBJ1-5, with 11 bases matching TRBD1. The J segment lost 0 bases and the V segment lost 0 bases, leaving 7 bases of the junction unmatched. CDR1 and CDR2 from the germline V gene are MGHRA and YSYEKL. The CDR3 is 19 amino acids. CDR3 loop: CASSQDGGQGVFSNQPQHF. The CDR3 DNA follows: TGCGCCAGCAGCCAAGACGGGGGACAGGGGGTATTTAGCAATCAGCCCCAGCATTTT.

In regard to this clone: No DNA is shown, since the ends of the CDR3 on it are uncertain; the CDR3 is the one TCRdb lists. This chain's CDR3 is CASSNTGTSGQPQHF. The rearrangement links TRBV7-9 to TRBJ1-5. Germline V gene lookup returns CDR1 SEHNR and CDR2 FQNEAQ (reference sequence). The CDR3 numbers 15 amino acids, ends counted.